Shown below are 7 T cell receptor beta chains from a single sample sequenced in a study of blood T cell repertoires in COVID-19. Clones were sequenced by immunoSEQ multiplex PCR, and TCRdb holds only the in-frame ones, with some missing. The table lists about 70,000 clones, around nine tenths of them singletons. Source material: peripheral blood. The source of these receptors is a human donor in a cohort sampled during active COVID-19.

The J gene is TRBJ2-7, the V gene TRBV5-1; 11 nucleotides line up with TRBD1. The V segment lost 3 bases and the J segment 1 base; nucleotides outside the gene matches: 3. In germline, CDR1 is SGHRS, CDR2 YFSETQ. This CDR3 region has 15 residues. The CDR3 nucleotides are TGCGCCAGCAGCTATGGGACAGGGGGATCCTACGAGCAGTACTTC. Its translation: CASSYGTGGSYEQYF.

This clone was seen more than once but under ten times. Here the CDR3 DNA reads TGTGCCAGCAGCCTTCTTTGGGGGCAGGAGGCAGATACGCAGTATTTT. Translation: CASSLLWGQEADTQYF. The V call is TRBV28, the J call TRBJ2-3, with TRBD1 as a possible D gene (6 bases). The CDR3 sequence is 16 residues long. The germline gives CDR1 MDHEN, CDR2 SYDVKM. Trimming took 6 bases from V and 4 from J, leaving 20 bases between them. Variable domain in full (rest from reference TRBV28 and TRBJ2-3): DVKVTQSSRYLVKRTGEKVFLECVQDMDHENMFWYRQDPGLGLRLIYFSYDVKMKEKGDIPEGYSVSREKKERFSLILESASTNQTSMYLCASSLLWGQEADTQYFGPGTRLTVL.

The genes are TRBV28 and TRBJ1-2, with 10 bases identical to TRBD1. The CDR3 consists of 15 residues. The V segment lost 6 bases and the J segment 5 bases; nucleotides outside the gene matches: 9. Germline CDR1 MDHEN, CDR2 SYDVKM. The CDR3 sequence: CASSLGRDRGYGYTF. CDR3 DNA sequence: TGTGCCAGCAGCCTAGGTCGGGACAGGGGTTATGGCTACACCTTC.

This clone was picked up one time. The chain uses TRBV7-6 and TRBJ2-1; 10 bases line up with TRBD2. This CDR3 contains 15 residues. From germline, CDR1 is SGHVS and CDR2 FNYEAQ. J gave up 5 bases and V 4 bases, and 5 bases lay outside the gene matches. CDR3: CASSSSGRSDNEQFF. CDR3 sequence (DNA): TGTGCCAGCAGCTCTAGCGGGAGATCCGACAATGAGCAGTTCTTC.

The chain recombines TRBV19 with TRBJ2-5; 9 positions match TRBD1. V trimming: 3 bases; J trimming: 2 bases; junction bases outside the gene matches: 4. This CDR3 comprises 15 residues. Germline-derived CDR1 and CDR2 are LNHDA and SQIVND (reference sequence). The CDR3 coding sequence is TGTGCCAGTAGTATCCGACAGGGGGGACAAGAGACCCAGTACTTC. It translates to CASSIRQGGQETQYF.

The chain joins TRBV7-2 to TRBJ2-7, with 11 bases identical to TRBD2. Unmatched junction bases numbered 7, after V lost 5 bases and J lost 4 bases. Per germline, CDR1 SGHTA and CDR2 FQGNSA. The CDR3 covers 15 residues. For the CDR3, the DNA is TGTGCCAGCAGCCGCTATAGCGGGAGGGGGTACGAGCAGTACTTC. Residues: CASSRYSGRGYEQYF.

The V call is TRBV7-9, the J call TRBJ2-5; D call uncertain. Germline loops: CDR1 SEHNR, CDR2 FQNEAQ (reference sequence). The V and J ends lost 5 bases and 1 base respectively, with 8 bases between them. This CDR3 region has 13 residues. The CDR3 here is CASSPVSQETQYF. The CDR3 DNA follows: TGTGCCAGCAGCCCAGTATCCCAAGAGACCCAGTACTTC.